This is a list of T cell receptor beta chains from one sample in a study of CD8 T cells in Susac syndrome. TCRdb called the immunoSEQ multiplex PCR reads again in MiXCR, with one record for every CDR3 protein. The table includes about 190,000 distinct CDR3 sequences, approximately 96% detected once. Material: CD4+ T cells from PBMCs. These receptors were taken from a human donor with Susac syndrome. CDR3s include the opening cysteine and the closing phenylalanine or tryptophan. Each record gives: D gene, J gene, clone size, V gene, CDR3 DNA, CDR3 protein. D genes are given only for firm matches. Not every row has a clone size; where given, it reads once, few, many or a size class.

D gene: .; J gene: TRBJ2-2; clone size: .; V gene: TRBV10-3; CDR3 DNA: TGTGCCATCAGTGAAACCGGGACACTCAACACCGGGGAGCTGTTTTTT; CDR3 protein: CAISETGTLNTGELFF
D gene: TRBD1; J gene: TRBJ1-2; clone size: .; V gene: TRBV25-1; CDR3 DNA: TGTGCCAGCAGTGAACCGGGACAGGTCTATGGCTACACCTTC; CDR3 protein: CASSEPGQVYGYTF
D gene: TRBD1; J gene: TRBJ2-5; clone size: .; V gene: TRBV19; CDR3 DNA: TGTGCCAGCAGACAGGGGAGGCAAGAGACCCAGTACTTC; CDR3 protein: CASRQGRQETQYF
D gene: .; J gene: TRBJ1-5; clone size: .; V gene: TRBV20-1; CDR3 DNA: TGCAGTGCAGTACAGGGAGGCAATCAGCCCCAGCATTTT; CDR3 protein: CSAVQGGNQPQHF
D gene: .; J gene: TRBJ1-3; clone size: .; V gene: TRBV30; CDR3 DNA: TGTGCCGGTCGAAGGGGATTTCAAGGAAACACCATATATTTT; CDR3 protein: CAGRRGFQGNTIYF
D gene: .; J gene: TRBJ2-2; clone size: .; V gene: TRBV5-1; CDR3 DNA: TGCGCCAGCAGGTTGGACGCGAACACCGGGGAGCTGTTTTTT; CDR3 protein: CASRLDANTGELFF
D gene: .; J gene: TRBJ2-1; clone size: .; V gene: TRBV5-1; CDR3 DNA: TGCGCCAGCAGCTTGGCCGGGACCAAAGCCTACAATGAGCAGTTCTTC; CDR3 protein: CASSLAGTKAYNEQFF
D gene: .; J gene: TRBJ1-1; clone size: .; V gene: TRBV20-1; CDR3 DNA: TGCAGTGCGGTGGAGGACCCCGGAAGCACTGAAGCTTTCTTT; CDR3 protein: CSAVEDPGSTEAFF
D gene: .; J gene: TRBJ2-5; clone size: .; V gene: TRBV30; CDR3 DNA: TGTGCCTGGACGGCCGCAGAGACCCAGTACTTC; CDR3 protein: CAWTAAETQYF
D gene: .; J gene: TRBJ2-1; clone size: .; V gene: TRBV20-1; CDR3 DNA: TGCAGTGCTCCGCCTACAACCGACAATGAGCAGTTCTTC; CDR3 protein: CSAPPTTDNEQFF
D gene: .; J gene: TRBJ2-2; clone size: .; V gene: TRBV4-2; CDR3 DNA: TGTGCCAGCAGCGCGTTCACCGGGGAGCTGTTTTTT; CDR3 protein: CASSAFTGELFF
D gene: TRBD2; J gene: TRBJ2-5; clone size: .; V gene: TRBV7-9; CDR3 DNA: TGTGCCAGCAGCTTCGGACGGGGGACTAGCGGGGAAGGAGAGACCCAGTACTTC; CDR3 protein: CASSFGRGTSGEGETQYF
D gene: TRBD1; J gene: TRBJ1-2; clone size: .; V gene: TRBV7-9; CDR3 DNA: TGTGCCAGCAGCTTAGGGGACAGCCTGAACTATGGCTACACCTTC; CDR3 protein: CASSLGDSLNYGYTF
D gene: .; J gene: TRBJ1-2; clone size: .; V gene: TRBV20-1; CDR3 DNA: TGCATCACCCCGCCGGTTGTCACTTCGAACTATGGCTACACCTTC; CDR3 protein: CITPPVVTSNYGYTF
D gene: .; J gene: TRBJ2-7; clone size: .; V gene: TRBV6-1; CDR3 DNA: TGTGCCAGCAAAGCCATGGCGGTTTCCTACGAGCAGTACTTC; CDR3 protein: CASKAMAVSYEQYF
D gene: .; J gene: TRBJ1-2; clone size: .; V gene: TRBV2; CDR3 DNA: TGTGCCAGCAGTGATCTCAGGGCAAACTATGGCTACACCTTC; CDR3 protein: CASSDLRANYGYTF
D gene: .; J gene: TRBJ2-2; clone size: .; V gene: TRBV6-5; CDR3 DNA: TGTGCCAGCAGTTACAGTAGGGCCCAAACGTCCGGGGAGCTGTTTTTT; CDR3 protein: CASSYSRAQTSGELFF
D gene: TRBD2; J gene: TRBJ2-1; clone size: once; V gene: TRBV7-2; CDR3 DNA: TGTGCCAGCAGCTCAAGCGGGGGGGGGAACAATGAGCAGTTCTTC; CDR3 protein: CASSSSGGGNNEQFF
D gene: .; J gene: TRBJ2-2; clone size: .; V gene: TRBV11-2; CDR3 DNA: TGTGCCAGCAGCTCCGTCCTCACCGGGGAGCTGTTTTTT; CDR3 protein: CASSSVLTGELFF
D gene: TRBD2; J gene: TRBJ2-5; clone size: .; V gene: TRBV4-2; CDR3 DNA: TGTGCCAGCAGCCAAGTAACTAGCGGGGGACGAGAGACCCAGTACTTC; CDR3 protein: CASSQVTSGGRETQYF
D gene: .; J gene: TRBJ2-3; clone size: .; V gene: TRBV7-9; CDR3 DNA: TGTGCCAGCAGCGCTCTACTATCCCTCGGAGATACGCAGTATTTT; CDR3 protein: CASSALLSLGDTQYF
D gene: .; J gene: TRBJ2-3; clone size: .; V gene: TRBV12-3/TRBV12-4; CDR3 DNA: TGTGCCAGCAGTTTTCCCGTGTCCACAGATACGCAGTATTTT; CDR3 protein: CASSFPVSTDTQYF
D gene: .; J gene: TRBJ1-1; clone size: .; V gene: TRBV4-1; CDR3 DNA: TGCGCCAGCAGCCAAGATTCACCTTTCGGCACTGAAGCTTTCTTT; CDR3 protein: CASSQDSPFGTEAFF
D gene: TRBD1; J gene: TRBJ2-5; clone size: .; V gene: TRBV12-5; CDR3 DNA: TGTGCTAGTGGCAACGGACAGGGGCAAGAGACCCAGTACTTC; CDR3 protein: CASGNGQGQETQYF
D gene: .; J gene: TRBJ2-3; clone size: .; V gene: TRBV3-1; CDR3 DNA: TGTGCCAGCAGCCTCCGGCTAGCCCTAAGCACAGATACGCAGTATTTT; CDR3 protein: CASSLRLALSTDTQYF
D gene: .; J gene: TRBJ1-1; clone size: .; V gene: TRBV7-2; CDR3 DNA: TGTGCCAGCAGCTTATCGCAGTGGGGCACTGAAGCTTTCTTT; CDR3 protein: CASSLSQWGTEAFF
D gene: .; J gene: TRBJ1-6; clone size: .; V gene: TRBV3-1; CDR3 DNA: TGTGCCAGCAGCCAATTCCGGCAGAGCCATTCACCCCTCCACTTT; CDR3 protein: CASSQFRQSHSPLHF
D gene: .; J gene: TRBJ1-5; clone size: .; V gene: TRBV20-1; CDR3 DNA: TGCAGTGCTAGAGATGTTCCGGGGCCCAATCAGCCCCAGCATTTT; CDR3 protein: CSARDVPGPNQPQHF
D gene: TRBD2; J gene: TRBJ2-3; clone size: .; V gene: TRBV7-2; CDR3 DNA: TGTGCCAGCAGCCCCCCGGGGGGAACTACAGATACGCAGTATTTT; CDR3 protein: CASSPPGGTTDTQYF
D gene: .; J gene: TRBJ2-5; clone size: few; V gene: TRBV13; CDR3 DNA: TGTGCCAGCAGCATACAAGAGACCCAGTACTTC; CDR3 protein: CASSIQETQYF
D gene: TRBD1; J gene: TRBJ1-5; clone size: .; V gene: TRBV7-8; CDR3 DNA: TGTGCCAGCAGCCGAGGACAGGGATTGGGACAGCCCCAGCATTTT; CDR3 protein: CASSRGQGLGQPQHF
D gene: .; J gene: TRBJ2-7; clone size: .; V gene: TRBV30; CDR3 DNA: TGTGCCTGGGGTACCGGGGGCCCCTACGAGCAGTACTTC; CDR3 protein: CAWGTGGPYEQYF
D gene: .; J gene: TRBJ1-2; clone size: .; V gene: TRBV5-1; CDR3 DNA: TGCGCCAGCACCCCCAGAGGGGGGACCTATGGCTACACCTTC; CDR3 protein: CASTPRGGTYGYTF
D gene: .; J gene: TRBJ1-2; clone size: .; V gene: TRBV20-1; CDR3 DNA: TGCAGTGCTAGTCCGGGGGAATATGGCTACACCTTC; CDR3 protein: CSASPGEYGYTF
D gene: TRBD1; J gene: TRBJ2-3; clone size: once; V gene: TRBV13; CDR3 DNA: TGTGCCAGCAGCCACGGGCGGACAGGGCACGTCGTGCAGTATTTT; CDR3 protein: CASSHGRTGHVVQYF
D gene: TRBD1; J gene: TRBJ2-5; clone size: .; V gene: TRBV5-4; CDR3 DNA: TGTGCCAGCAGCTCTCCCCGGGGACAGCACCAAGAGACCCAGTACTTC; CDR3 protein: CASSSPRGQHQETQYF
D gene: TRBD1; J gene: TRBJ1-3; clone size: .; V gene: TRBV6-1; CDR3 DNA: TGTGCCAGCAGCCCGGGACAGGCCTACTCTGGAAACACCATATATTTT; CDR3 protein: CASSPGQAYSGNTIYF
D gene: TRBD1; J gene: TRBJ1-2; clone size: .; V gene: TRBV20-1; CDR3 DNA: TGCAGTGCTAGAGATCGAGGGGGCGGCTATGGCTACACCTTC; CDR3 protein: CSARDRGGGYGYTF
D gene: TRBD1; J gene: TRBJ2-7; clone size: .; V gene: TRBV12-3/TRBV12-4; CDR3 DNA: TGTGCCAGCAGACCCGACAGGGATGGGTACTACGAGCAGTACTTC; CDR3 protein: CASRPDRDGYYEQYF
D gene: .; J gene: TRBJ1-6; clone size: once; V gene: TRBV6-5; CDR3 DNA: TGTGCCAGCAGTTACTCGGGGGGGCGGAACTATAATTCACCCCTCCACTTT; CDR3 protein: CASSYSGGRNYNSPLHF
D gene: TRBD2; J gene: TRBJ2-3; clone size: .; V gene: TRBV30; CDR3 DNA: TGTGCCTGGGAGGTGGGGACTAGCCGTCCAGATACGCAGTATTTT; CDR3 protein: CAWEVGTSRPDTQYF
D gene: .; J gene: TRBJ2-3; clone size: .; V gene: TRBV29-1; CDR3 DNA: TGCAGCGTCCGGGCGGTCGGCGGCACAGATACGCAGTATTTT; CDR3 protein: CSVRAVGGTDTQYF
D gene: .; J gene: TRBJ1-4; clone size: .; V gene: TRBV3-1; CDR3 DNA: TGTGCCAGCAGCCTTCGGGACAAGGCTAATGAAAAACTGTTTTTT; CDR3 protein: CASSLRDKANEKLFF
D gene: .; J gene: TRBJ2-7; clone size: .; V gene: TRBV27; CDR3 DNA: TGTGCCAGCAGGTCCACAGGGTTCTACGAGCAGTACTTC; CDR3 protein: CASRSTGFYEQYF
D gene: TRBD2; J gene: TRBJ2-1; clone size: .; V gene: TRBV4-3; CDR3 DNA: TGCGCCAGCAGCGAAGATCCACTAGCGCATGAGCAGTTCTTC; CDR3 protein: CASSEDPLAHEQFF
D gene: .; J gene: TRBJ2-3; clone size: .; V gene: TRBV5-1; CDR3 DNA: TGCGCCAGCAGCTTGGGACCTAACACAGATACGCAGTATTTT; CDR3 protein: CASSLGPNTDTQYF